This T cell receptor beta chain was documented in a study of blood T cells in healthy people across ages. General study findings and limits: Investigators viewed diversity estimates from one million T cells as underestimates, the study reported.

A word on this clonotype: The antigen remains undetermined.

With 2 bases removed from V and 3 bases from J, the gap between germline ends came to 10 bases. CDR1 GTSNPN and CDR2 SVGIG come from the germline V gene (reference sequence). The CDR3 consists of 13 residues. With a J-beta primer mix and a sample-barcoded 5' primer, a second PCR ran about 7 to 12 cycles. TCRdb independently ran MiXCR on the 5' RACE reads; one entry per CDR3 protein. The data hold about a million distinct CDR3 sequences, with roughly 51% observed a single time. The source of this sequence is a woman in her sixties or seventies in good health. V is TRBV30 and J is TRBJ2-5, with D perhaps assigned TRBD1 or TRBD2 (5 bases each). Sequenced sample: blood. Here the CDR3 reads CAWSSGTKETQYF. CDR3 bases: TGTGCCTGGAGTTCCGGGACCAAAGAGACCCAGTACTTC.